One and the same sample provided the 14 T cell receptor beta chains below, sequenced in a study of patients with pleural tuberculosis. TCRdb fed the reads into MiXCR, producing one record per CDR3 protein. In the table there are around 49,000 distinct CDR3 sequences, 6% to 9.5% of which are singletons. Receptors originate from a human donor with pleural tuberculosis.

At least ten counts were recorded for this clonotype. CDR3 in DNA: TGTGCCAGCAGCTTACATCAGGGAGGGTCCAATCAGCCCCAGCATTTT. It codes for CASSLHQGGSNQPQHF. The chain links TRBV11-2 to TRBJ1-5; a possible D gene is TRBD1 (5 bases). This CDR3 spans 16 amino acids. The germline V and J ends were trimmed by 2 bases and 3 bases, with 14 bases remaining between them. Germline assignment: CDR1 SGHAT and CDR2 FQNNGV.

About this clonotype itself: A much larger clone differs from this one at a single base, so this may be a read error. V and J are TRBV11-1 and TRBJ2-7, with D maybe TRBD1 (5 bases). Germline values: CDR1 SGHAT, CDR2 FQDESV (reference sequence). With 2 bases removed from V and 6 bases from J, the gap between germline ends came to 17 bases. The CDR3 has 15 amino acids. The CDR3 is CASSLTRGRIGEQYF. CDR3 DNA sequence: TGTGCCAGCAGCTTAACAAGGGGCAGGATCGGCGAGCAGTACTTC.

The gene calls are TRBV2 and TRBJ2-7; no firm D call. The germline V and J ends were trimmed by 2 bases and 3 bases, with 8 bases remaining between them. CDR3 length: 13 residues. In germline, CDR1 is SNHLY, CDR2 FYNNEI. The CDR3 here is CASSEYEFYEQYF. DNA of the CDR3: TGTGCCAGCAGTGAATATGAGTTCTACGAGCAGTACTTC.

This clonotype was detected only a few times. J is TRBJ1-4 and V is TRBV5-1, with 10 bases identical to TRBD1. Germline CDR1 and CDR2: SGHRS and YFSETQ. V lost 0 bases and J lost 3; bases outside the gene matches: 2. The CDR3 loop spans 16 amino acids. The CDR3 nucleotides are TGCGCCAGCAGCTTGGGACAGGGGGCCCCTAATGAAAAACTGTTTTTT. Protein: CASSLGQGAPNEKLFF.

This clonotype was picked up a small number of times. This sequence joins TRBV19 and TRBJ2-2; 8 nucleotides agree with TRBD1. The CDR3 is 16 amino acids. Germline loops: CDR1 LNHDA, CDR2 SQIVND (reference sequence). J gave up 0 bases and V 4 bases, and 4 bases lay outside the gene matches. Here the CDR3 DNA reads TGTGCCAGTAGTACCAGGGGGCTCACGAACACCGGGGAGCTGTTTTTT. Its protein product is CASSTRGLTNTGELFF.

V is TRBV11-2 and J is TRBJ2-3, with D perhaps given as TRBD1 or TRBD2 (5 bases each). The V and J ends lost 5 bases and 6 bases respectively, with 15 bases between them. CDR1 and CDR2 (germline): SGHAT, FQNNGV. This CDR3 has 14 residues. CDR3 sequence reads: CASSLRDRPDTQYF. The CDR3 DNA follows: TGTGCCAGCAGCCTCCGGGACCGACCGGATACGCAGTATTTT.

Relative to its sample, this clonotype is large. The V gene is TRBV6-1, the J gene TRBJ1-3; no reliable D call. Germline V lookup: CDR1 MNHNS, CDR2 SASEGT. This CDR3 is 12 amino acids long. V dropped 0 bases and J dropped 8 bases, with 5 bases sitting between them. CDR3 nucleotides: TGTGCCAGCAGTGAAGCGGGGTACACCATATATTTT. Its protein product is CASSEAGYTIYF.

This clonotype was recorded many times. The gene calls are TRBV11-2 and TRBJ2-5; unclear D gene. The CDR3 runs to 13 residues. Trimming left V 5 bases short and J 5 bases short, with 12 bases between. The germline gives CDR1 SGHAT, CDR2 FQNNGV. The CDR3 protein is CASSLQLKETQYF. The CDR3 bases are TGTGCCAGCAGCCTACAACTTAAGGAGACCCAGTACTTC. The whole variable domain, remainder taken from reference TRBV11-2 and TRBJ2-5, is EAGVAQSPRYKIIEKRQSVAFWCNPISGHATLYWYQQILGQGPKLLIQFQNNGVVDDSQLPKDRFSAERLKGVDSTLKIQPAKLEDSAVYLCASSLQLKETQYFGPGTRLLVL.

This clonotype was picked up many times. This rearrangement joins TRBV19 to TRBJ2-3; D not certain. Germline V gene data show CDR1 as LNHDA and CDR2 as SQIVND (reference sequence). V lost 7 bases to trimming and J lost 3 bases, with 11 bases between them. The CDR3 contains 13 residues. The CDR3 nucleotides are TGTGCCAGTAATCTTGGAGAAACAGATACGCAGTATTTT. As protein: CASNLGETDTQYF.

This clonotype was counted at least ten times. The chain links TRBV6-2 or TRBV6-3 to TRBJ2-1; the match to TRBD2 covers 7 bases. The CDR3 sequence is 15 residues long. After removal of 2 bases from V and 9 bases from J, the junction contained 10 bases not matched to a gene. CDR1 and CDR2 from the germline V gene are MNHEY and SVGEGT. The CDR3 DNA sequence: TGTGCCAGCAGTTACCCTAGCGGAGGGATGGGTGAGCAGTTCTTC. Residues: CASSYPSGGMGEQFF.

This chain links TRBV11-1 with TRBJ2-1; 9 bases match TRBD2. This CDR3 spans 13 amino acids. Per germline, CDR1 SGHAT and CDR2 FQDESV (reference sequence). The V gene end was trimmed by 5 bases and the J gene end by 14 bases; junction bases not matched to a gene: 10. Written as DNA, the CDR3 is TGTGCCAGCAGCGTAGGCGAGGTAGCGGGAGAGTTCTTC. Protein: CASSVGEVAGEFF.

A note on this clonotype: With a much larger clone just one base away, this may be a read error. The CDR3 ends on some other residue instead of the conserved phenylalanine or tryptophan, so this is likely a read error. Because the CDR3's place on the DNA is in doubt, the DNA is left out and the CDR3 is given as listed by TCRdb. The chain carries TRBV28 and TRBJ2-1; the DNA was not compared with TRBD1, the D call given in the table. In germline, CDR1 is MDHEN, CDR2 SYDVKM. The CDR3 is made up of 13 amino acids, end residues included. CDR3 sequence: CASSLEWAKRLFL.

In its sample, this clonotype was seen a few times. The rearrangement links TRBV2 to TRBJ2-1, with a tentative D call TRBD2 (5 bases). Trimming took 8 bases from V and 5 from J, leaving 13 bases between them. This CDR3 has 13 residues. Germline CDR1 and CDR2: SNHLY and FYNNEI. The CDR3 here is CASLYREDNEQFF. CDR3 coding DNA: TGTGCCAGCTTATACCGGGAAGACAATGAGCAGTTCTTC.

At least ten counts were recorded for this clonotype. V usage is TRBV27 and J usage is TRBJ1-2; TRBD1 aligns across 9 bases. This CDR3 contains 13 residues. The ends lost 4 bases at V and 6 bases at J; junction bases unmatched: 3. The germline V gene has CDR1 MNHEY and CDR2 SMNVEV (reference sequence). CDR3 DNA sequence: TGTGCCAGCAGTTACACAGGGGGCGATGGCTACACCTTC. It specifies CASSYTGGDGYTF.